This TCR beta chain was obtained from a study of spatial heterogeneity in lung cancer. Findings of the study overall: TCRs found ubiquitously expanded in tumor appeared in blood more at resection than at follow-up.

This CDR3 has 16 residues. The germline CDR1 and CDR2 sequences are SGHTA and FQGTGA. Losses at the gene ends were 4 bases for V and 5 bases for J; bases not matched to a gene: 13. One entry per CDR3 protein, called by TCRdb with MiXCR from the 5' RACE reads. The table includes tens of thousands of distinct CDR3 sequences, over 6.5% detected once. This clonotype has at least ten counts. What it recognizes is unknown. Time point noted: blood at routine non-recurrence follow-up after resection. The sequence was obtained from a male donor with early-stage non-small cell lung cancer. This chain joins TRBV7-3 and TRBJ1-1; TRBD1 agrees at 7 bases. The starting material was PBMCs, obtained at follow-up. The CDR3 DNA follows: TGTGCCAGCAGCTCCACTTCCAGACAGGGTGGAACTGAAGCTTTCTTT. Translated: CASSSTSRQGGTEAFF.